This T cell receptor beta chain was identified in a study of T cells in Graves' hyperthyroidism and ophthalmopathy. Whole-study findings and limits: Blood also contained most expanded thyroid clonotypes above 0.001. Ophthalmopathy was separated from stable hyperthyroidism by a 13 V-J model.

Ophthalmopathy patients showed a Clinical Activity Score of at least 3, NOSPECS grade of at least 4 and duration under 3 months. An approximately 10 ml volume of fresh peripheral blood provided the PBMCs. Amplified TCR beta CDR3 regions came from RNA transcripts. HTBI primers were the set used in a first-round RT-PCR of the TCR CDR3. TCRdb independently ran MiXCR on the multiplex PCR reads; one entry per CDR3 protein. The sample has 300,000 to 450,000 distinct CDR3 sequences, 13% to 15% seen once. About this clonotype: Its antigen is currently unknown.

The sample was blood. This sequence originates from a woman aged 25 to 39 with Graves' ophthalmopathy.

CDR3 in amino acids: CASSRGATEAFF. The DNA of the CDR3 is TGTGCCAGCAGTAGGGGTGCCACTGAAGCTTTCTTT. The chain recombines TRBV6-1 with TRBJ1-1; TRBD1 might be the D (5 bases). V lost 5 bases and J lost 4, with 8 bases in between. Per germline, CDR1 MNHNS and CDR2 SASEGT. The CDR3 extends over 12 amino acids.